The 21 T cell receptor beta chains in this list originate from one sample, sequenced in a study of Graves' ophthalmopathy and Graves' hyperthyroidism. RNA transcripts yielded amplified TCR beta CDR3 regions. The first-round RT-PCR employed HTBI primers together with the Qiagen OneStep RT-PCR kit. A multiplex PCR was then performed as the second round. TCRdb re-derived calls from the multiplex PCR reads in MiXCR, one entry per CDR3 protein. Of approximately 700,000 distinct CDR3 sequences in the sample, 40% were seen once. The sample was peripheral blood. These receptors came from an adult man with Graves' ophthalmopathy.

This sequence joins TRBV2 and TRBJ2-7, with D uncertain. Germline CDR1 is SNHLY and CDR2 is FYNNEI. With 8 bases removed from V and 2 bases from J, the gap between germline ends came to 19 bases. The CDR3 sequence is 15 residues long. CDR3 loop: CASVASMDVTYEQYF. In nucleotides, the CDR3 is TGTGCCAGCGTCGCGTCGATGGACGTCACCTACGAGCAGTACTTC.

Here the CDR3 DNA reads TGTGCCAGCGCGGTGGGGAATCAGCCCCAGCAGTACTTC. It yields the protein CASAVGNQPQQYF. V usage is TRBV25-1 and J usage is TRBJ2-7, with D unclear. The V end lost 8 bases, the J end lost 8 bases, and 19 bases lay between the germline ends. The germline gives CDR1 MGHDK, CDR2 SYGVNS. The CDR3 consists of 13 residues.

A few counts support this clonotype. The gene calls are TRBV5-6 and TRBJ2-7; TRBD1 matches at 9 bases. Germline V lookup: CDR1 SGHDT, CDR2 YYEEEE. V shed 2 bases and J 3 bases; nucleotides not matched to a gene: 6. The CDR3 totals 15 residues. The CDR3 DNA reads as TGTGCCAGCAGCTTTACGGGACAGGGACTCTACGAGCAGTACTTC. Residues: CASSFTGQGLYEQYF.

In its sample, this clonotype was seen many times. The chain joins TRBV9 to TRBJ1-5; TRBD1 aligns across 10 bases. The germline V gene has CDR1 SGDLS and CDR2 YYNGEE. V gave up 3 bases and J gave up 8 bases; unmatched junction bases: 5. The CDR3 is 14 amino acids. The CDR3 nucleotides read TGTGCCAGCAGCGACCGGGACAGGGGTGAGCCCCAGCATTTT. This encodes CASSDRDRGEPQHF.

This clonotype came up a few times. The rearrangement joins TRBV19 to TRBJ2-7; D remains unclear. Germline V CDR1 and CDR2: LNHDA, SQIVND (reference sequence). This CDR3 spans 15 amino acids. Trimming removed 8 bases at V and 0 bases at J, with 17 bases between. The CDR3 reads CASSYSRVSSYEQYF. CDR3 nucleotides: TGTGCCAGTTCCTATAGTCGGGTGAGCTCCTACGAGCAGTACTTC. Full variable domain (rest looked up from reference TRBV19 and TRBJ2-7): DGGITQSPKYLFRKEGQNVTLSCEQNLNHDAMYWYRQDPGQGLRLIYYSQIVNDFQKGDIAEGYSVSREKKESFPLTVTSAQKNPTAFYLCASSYSRVSSYEQYFGPGTRLTVT.

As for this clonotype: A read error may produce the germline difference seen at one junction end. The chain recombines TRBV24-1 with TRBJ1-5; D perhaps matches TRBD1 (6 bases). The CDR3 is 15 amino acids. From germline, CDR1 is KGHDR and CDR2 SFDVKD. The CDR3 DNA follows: TGTGCCAGCAGTACCCTTTTGGACAGAAATCAGCCCCAGCATTTT. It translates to CASSTLLDRNQPQHF.

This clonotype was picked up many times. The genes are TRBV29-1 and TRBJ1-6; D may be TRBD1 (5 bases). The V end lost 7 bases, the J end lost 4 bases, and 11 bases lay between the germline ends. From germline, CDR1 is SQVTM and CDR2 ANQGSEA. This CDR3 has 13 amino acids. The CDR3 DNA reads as TGCAGCGCCTCCGGGACTTATAATTCACCCCTCCACTTT. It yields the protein CSASGTYNSPLHF.

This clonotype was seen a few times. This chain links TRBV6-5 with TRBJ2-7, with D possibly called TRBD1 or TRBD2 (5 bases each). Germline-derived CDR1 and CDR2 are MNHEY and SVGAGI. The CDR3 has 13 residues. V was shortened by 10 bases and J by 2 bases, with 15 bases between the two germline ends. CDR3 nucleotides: TGTGCCACCTCGGGGCGGGCTACCTACGAGCAGTACTTC. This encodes CATSGRATYEQYF.

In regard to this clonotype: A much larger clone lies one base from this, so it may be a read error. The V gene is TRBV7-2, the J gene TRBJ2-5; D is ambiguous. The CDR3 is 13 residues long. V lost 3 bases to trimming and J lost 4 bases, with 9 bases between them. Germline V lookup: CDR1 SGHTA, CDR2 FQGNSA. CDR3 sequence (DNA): TGTGCCAGCAGCTTTCCAGAGGTAGAGACCCAGTACTTC. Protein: CASSFPEVETQYF. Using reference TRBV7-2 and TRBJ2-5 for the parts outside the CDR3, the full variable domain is GAGVSQSPSNKVTEKGKDVELRCDPISGHTALYWYRQSLGQGLEFLIYFQGNSAPDKSGLPSDRFSAERTGGSVSTLTIQRTQQEDSAVYLCASSFPEVETQYFGPGTRLLVL.

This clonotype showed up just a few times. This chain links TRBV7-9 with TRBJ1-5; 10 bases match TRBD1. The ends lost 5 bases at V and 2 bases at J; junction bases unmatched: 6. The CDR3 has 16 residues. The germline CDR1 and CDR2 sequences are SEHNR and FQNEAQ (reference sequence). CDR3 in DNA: TGTGCCAGCAGCCTATGGACAGGGGGTGGCAATCAGCCCCAGCATTTT. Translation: CASSLWTGGGNQPQHF.

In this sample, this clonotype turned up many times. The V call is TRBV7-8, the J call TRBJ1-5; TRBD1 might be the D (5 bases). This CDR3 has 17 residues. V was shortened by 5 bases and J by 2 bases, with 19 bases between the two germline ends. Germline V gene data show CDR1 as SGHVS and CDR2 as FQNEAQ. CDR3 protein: CASSQDGRDEGNQPQHF. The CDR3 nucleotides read TGTGCCAGCAGCCAAGATGGCAGGGACGAGGGCAATCAGCCCCAGCATTTT.

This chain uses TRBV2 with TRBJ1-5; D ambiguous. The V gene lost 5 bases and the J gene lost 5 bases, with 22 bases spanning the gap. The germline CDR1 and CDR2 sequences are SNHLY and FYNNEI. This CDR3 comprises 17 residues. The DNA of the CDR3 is TGTGCCAGCAGTCCCGGAGGCTTCTCACTGCGCGATCAGCCCCAGCATTTT. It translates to CASSPGGFSLRDQPQHF.

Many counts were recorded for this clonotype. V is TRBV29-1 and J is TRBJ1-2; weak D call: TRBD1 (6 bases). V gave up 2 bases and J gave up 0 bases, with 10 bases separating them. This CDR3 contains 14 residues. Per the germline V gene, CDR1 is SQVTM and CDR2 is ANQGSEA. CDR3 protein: CSVELGGTNYGYTF. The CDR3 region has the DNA TGCAGCGTTGAACTGGGGGGCACTAACTATGGCTACACCTTC. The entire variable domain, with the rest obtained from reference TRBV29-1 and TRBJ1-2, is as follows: SAVISQKPSRDICQRGTSLTIQCQVDSQVTMMFWYRQQPGQSLTLIATANQGSEATYESGFVIDKFPISRPNLTFSTLTVSNMSPEDSSIYLCSVELGGTNYGYTFGSGTRLTVV.

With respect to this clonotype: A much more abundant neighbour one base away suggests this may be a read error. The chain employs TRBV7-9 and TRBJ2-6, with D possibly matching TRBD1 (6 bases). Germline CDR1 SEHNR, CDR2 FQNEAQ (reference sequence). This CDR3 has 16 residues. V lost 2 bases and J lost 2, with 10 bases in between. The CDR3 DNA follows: TGTGCCAGCAGCTTACTGGGGGCGACTGGGGCCAACGTCCTGACTTTC. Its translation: CASSLLGATGANVLTF.

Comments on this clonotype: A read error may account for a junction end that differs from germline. In DNA form, the CDR3 reads TGTGCCAGCAGTTCGTTTACAGGGGGCCCCACTGGCGGCTACACCTTC. Its protein is CASSSFTGGPTGGYTF. V gene TRBV10-3 combines with J gene TRBJ1-2; 9 positions agree with TRBD1. CDR1 ENHRY and CDR2 SYGVKD come from the germline V gene. The CDR3 is made up of 16 amino acids.

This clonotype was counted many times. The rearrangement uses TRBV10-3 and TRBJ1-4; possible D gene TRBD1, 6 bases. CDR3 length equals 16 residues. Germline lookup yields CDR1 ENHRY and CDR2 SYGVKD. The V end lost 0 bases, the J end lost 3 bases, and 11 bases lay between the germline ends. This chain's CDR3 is CAISESTGAANEKLFF. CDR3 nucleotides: TGTGCCATCAGTGAGTCGACGGGGGCCGCTAATGAAAAACTGTTTTTT.

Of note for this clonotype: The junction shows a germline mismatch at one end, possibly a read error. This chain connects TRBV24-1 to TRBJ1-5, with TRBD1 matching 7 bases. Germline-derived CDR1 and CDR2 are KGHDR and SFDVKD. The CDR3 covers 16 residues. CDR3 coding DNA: TGTGCCAGCAGTTCCCTATACAGGGGATGGAATCAGCCCCAGCATTTT. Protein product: CASSSLYRGWNQPQHF.

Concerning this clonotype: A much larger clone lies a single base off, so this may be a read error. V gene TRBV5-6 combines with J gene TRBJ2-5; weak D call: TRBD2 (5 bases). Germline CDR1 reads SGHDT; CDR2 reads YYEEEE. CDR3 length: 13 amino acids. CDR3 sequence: CASSPPGGEAQYF. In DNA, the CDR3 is TGTGCCAGCAGCCCTCCAGGAGGAGAGGCCCAGTACTTC.

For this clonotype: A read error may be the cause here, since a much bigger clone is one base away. The CDR3 reads CIVARGGTDYGYTF. DNA for the CDR3: TGCATCGTTGCTCGGGGCGGAACGGACTATGGCTACACCTTC. The chain combines TRBV29-1 with TRBJ1-2; D is perhaps TRBD1 (5 bases). Per germline, CDR1 SQVTM and CDR2 ANQGSEA. The CDR3 is 14 amino acids.

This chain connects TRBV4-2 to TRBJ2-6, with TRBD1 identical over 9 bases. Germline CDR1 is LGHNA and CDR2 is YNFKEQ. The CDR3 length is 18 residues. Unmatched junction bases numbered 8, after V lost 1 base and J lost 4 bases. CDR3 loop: CASSQGQGVNTGANVLTF. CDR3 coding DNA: TGTGCCAGCAGCCAAGGACAGGGGGTAAACACCGGGGCCAACGTCCTGACTTTC.

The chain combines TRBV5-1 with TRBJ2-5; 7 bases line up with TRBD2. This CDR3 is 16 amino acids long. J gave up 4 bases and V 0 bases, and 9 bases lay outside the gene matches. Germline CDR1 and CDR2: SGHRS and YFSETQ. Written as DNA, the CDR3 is TGCGCCAGCAGCTTGGCTGGTGGGAGGGCCCGAGAGACCCAGTACTTC. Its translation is CASSLAGGRARETQYF.